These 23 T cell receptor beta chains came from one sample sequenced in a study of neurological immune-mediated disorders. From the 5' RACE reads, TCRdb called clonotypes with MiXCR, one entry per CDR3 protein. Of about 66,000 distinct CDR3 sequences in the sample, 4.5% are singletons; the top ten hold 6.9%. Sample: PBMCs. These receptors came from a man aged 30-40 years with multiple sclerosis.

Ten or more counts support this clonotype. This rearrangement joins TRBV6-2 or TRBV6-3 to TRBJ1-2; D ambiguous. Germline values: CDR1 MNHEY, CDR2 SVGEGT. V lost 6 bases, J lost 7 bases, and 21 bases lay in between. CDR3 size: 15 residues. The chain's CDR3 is CASRRPGAQPSGYTF. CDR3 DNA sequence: TGTGCCAGCAGAAGACCGGGAGCTCAGCCTAGTGGCTACACCTTC.

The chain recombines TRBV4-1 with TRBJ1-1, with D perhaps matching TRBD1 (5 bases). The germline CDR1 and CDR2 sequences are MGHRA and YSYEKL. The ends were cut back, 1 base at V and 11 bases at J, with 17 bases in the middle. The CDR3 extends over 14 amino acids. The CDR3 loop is CASSQAIRGEDAFF. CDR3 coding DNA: TGCGCCAGCAGCCAAGCAATACGAGGGGAAGACGCTTTCTTT.

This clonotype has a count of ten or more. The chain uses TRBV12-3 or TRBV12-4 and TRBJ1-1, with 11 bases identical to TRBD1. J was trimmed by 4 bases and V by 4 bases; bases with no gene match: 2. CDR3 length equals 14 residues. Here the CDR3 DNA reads TGTGCCAGCAGTTCCGGGACAGGGGGCACTGAAGCTTTCTTT. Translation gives CASSSGTGGTEAFF.

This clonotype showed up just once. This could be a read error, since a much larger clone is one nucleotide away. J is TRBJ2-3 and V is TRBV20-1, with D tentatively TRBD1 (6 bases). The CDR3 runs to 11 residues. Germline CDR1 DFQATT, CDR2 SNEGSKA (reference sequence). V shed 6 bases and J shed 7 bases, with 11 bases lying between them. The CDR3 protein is CSAKGGNTQYF. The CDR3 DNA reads TGCAGTGCCAAAGGGGGAAATACGCAGTATTTT.

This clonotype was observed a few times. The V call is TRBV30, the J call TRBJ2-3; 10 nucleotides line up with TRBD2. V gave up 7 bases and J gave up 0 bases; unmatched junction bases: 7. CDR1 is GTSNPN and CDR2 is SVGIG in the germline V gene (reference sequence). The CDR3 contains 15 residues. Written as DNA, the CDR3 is TGTGCCTTGAGGCCGGGACTAGCGAGCACAGATACGCAGTATTTT. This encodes CALRPGLASTDTQYF. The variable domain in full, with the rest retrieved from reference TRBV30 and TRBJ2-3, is SQTIHQWPATLVQPVGSPLSLECTVEGTSNPNLYWYRQAAGRGLQLLFYSVGIGQISSEVPQNLSASRPQDRQFILSSKKLLLSDSGFYLCALRPGLASTDTQYFGPGTRLTVL.

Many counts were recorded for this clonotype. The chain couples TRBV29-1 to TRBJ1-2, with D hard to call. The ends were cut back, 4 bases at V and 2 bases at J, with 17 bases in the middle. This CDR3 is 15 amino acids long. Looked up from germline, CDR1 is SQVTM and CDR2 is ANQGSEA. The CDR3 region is CSVADGLLGNYGYTF. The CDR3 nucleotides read TGCAGCGTTGCGGACGGGCTCCTCGGGAACTATGGCTACACCTTC.

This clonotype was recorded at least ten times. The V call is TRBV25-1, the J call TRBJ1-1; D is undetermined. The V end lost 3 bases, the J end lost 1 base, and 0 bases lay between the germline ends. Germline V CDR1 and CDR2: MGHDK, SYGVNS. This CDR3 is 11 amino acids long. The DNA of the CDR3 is TGTGCCAGCAGTGAGAACACTGAAGCTTTCTTT. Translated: CASSENTEAFF.

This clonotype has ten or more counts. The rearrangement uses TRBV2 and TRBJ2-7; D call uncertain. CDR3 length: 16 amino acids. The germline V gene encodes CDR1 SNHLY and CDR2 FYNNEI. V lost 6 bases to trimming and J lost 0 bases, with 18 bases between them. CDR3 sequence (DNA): TGTGCCAGCAGCTTCATCGGGCTGGGTGTCTCCTACGAGCAGTACGTC. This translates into CASSFIGLGVSYEQYV.

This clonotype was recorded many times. The CDR3 sequence is CASSLALGLLAFF. The DNA of the CDR3 is TGTGCCAGCAGCTTAGCACTGGGGCTTCTGGCTTTCTTT. The V call is TRBV7-9, the J call TRBJ1-1, with D possibly matching TRBD1 (5 bases). CDR3 length: 13 residues. V dropped 0 bases and J dropped 11 bases, with 13 bases sitting between them. Germline V gene data show CDR1 as SEHNR and CDR2 as FQNEAQ (reference sequence). Complete variable domain (other parts from reference TRBV7-9 and TRBJ1-1): DTGVSQNPRHKITKRGQNVTFRCDPISEHNRLYWYRQTLGQGPEFLTYFQNEAQLEKSRLLSDRFSAERPKGSFSTLEIQRTEQGDSAMYLCASSLALGLLAFFGQGTRLTVV.

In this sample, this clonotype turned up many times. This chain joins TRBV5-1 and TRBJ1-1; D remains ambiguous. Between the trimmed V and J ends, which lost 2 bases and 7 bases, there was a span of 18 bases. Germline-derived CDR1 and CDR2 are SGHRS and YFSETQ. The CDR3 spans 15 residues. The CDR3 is CASSLATTWTGEAFF. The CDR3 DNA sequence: TGCGCCAGCAGCTTAGCCACAACCTGGACGGGTGAAGCTTTCTTT.

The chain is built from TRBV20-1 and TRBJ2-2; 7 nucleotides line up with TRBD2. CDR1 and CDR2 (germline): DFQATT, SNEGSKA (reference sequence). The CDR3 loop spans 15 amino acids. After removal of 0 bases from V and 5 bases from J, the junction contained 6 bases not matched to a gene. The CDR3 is CSARDPVGGTGELFF. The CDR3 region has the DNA TGCAGTGCTAGAGATCCAGTGGGGGGGACCGGGGAGCTGTTTTTT.

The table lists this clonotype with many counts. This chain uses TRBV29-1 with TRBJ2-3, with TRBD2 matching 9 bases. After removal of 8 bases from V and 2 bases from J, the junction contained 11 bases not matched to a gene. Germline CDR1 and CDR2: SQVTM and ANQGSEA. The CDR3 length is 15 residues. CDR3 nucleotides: TGCAGCCCCCGCGGGCTAGCGGGATACACAGATACGCAGTATTTT. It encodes CSPRGLAGYTDTQYF.

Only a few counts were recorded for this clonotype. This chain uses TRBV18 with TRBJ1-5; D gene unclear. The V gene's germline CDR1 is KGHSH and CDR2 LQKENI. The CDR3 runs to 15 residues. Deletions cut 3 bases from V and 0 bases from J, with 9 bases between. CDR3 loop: CASSPSPNSNQPQHF. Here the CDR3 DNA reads TGTGCCAGCTCACCCTCACCTAATAGCAATCAGCCCCAGCATTTT.

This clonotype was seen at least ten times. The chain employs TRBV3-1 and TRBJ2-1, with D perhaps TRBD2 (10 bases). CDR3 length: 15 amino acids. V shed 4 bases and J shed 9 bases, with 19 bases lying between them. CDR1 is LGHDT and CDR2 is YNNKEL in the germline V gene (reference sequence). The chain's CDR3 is CASSRSGGGQGEQFF. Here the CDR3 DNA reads TGTGCCAGCAGCCGGAGCGGGGGGGGACAGGGTGAGCAGTTCTTC.

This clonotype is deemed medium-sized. CDR3 protein: CATGTSGETQYF. In nucleotides, the CDR3 is TGTGCCACAGGGACTAGCGGAGAGACCCAGTACTTC. The V and J genes are TRBV2 and TRBJ2-5; 11 bases align to TRBD2. V dropped 10 bases and J dropped 4; count of bases not matched to a gene: 2. The length of the CDR3 is 12 residues. The V gene's germline CDR1 is SNHLY and CDR2 FYNNEI. Complete variable domain (other parts from reference TRBV2 and TRBJ2-5): EPEVTQTPSHQVTQMGQEVILRCVPISNHLYFYWYRQILGQKVEFLVSFYNNEISEKSEIFDDQFSVERPDGSNFTLKIRSTKLEDSAMYFCATGTSGETQYFGPGTRLLVL.

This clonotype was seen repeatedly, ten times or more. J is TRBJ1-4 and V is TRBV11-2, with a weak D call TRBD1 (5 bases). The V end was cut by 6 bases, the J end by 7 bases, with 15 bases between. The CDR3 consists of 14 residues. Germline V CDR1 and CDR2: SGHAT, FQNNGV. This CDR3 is CASSFRERSEKLFF. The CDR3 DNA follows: TGTGCCAGCAGTTTCAGGGAGAGGAGTGAAAAACTGTTTTTT.

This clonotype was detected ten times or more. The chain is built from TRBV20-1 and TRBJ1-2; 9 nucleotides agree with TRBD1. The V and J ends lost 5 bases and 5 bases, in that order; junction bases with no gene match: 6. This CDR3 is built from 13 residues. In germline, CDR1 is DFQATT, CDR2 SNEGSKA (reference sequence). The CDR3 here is CSAVDRGWYGYTF. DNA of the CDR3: TGCAGTGCTGTGGACAGGGGATGGTATGGCTACACCTTC.

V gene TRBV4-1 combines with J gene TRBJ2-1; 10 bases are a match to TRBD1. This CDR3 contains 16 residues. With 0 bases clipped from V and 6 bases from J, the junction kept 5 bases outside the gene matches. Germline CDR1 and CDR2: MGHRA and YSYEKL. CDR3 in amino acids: CASSQDGTGDVNEQFF. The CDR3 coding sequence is TGCGCCAGCAGCCAAGACGGGACAGGGGACGTCAATGAGCAGTTCTTC.

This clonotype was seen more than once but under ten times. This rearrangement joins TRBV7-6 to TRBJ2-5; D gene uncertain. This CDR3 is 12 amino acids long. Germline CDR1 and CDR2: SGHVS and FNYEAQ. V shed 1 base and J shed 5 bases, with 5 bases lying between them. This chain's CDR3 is CASSLGLETQYF. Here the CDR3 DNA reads TGTGCCAGCAGCTTAGGGTTGGAGACCCAGTACTTC.

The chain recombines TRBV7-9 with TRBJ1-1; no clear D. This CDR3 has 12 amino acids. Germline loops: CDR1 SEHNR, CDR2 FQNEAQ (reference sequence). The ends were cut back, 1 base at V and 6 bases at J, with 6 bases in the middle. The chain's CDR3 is CASSLGLAEAFF. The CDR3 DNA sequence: TGTGCCAGCAGCTTAGGTTTGGCTGAAGCTTTCTTT.

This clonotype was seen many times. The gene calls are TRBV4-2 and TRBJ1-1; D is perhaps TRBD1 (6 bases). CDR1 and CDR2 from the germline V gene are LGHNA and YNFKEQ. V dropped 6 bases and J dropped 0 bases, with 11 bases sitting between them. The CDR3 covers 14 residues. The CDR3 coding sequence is TGTGCCAGCAGACGGACAGTAATGAACACTGAAGCTTTCTTT. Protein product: CASRRTVMNTEAFF.

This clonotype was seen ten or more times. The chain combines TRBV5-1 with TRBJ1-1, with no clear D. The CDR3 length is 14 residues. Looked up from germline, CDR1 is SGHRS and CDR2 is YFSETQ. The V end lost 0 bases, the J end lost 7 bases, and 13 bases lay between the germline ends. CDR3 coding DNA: TGCGCCAGCAGCTTGGCTGGCGTTGTCGATGAAGCTTTCTTT. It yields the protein CASSLAGVVDEAFF. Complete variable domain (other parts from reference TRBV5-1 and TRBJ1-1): KAGVTQTPRYLIKTRGQQVTLSCSPISGHRSVSWYQQTPGQGLQFLFEYFSETQRNKGNFPGRFSGRQFSNSRSEMNVSTLELGDSALYLCASSLAGVVDEAFFGQGTRLTVV.

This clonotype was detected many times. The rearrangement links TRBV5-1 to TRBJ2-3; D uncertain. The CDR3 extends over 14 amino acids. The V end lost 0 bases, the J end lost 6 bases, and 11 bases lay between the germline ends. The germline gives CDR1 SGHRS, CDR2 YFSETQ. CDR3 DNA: TGCGCCAGCAGCTTGGGGGTCGTGGGGGATACGCAGTATTTT. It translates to CASSLGVVGDTQYF.